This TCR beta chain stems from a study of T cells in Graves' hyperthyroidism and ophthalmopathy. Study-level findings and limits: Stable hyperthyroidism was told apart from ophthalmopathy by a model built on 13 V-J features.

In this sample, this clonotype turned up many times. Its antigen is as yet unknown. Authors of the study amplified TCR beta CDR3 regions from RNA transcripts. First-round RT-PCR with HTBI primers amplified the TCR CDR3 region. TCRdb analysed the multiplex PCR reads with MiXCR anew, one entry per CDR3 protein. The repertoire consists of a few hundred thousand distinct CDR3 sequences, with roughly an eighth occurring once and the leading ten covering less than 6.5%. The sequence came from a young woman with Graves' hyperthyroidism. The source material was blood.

The CDR3 loop is CASSDGNNEQFF. In nucleotides, the CDR3 is TGTGCCAGCAGTGACGGCAACAATGAGCAGTTCTTC. The rearrangement joins TRBV6-1 to TRBJ2-1; D gene ambiguous. Germline V lookup: CDR1 MNHNS, CDR2 SASEGT. V dropped 3 bases and J dropped 5 bases, with 5 bases sitting between them. The CDR3 extends over 12 amino acids.